Listed below are T cell receptor beta chains from one sample, sequenced in a study of graft-versus-host responses after intestinal transplantation. No antigen has been assigned to these receptors. Assay used: immunoSEQ multiplex PCR; TCRdb lists only in-frame clones, some missing. The repertoire holds tens of thousands of clones, with roughly 90% as singletons. Sequenced here: unstimulated CD8+ T cells sorted from spleen or lymph node cells, sampled before intestinal transplant. Source of these receptors: a human donor who received an intestinal transplant. Both conserved end residues are part of each CDR3. A D gene is named only where the DNA matches it firmly. The listing skips clone size in some rows; elsewhere it reads once, few, many or a size class.

-	-	TRBV2	TRBJ1-1	CASSDAGLGIEAFF	TGTGCCAGCAGTGACGCGGGGCTAGGGATTGAAGCTTTCTTT
TRBD1	once	TRBV19	TRBJ1-5	CASSRQGAGQPQHF	TGTGCCAGTAGTAGGCAGGGGGCCGGTCAGCCCCAGCATTTT
-	-	TRBV27	TRBJ1-3	CASSLSLGNTIYF	TGTGCCAGCAGTTTATCTCTCGGAAACACCATATATTTT
-	-	TRBV7-8	TRBJ1-5	CASSLVGPYSNQPQHF	TGTGCCAGCAGCTTAGTGGGGCCTTATAGCAATCAGCCCCAGCATTTT
TRBD1	-	TRBV5-1	TRBJ2-5	CASSLGYGTDVRGSDF	TGCGCCAGCAGCTTGGGGTATGGGACAGATGTGAGGGGTTCGGACTTC
TRBD1	-	TRBV13	TRBJ1-1	CASSLRGYRDTEAFF	TGTGCCAGCAGCCTCAGGGGGTATCGTGACACTGAAGCTTTCTTT
TRBD2	-	TRBV19	TRBJ2-1	CASSISGGTYNEQFF	TGTGCCAGTAGCATTAGCGGGGGCACCTACAATGAGCAGTTCTTC
-	-	TRBV29-1	TRBJ1-2	CSVSFTSNYGYTF	TGCAGCGTATCCTTTACATCTAACTATGGCTACACCTTC
-	once	TRBV14	TRBJ1-4	CASSFARATGTTNEKLFF	TGTGCCAGCAGCTTCGCGAGGGCTACAGGGACGACTAATGAAAAACTGTTTTTT
TRBD1	-	TRBV4-1	TRBJ2-6	CASSQGSTGGSGANVLTF	TGCGCCAGCAGCCAAGGCTCCACAGGGGGCTCTGGGGCCAACGTCCTGACTTTC
TRBD2	-	TRBV4-1	TRBJ2-7	CASSQVQAGPYEQYF	TGCGCCAGCAGCCAAGTGCAAGCGGGACCCTACGAGCAGTACTTC
TRBD1	-	TRBV19	TRBJ2-7	CASSAGTGRYEQYF	TGTGCCAGTAGTGCCGGGACAGGGCGCTACGAGCAGTACTTC
TRBD1	-	TRBV6-6	TRBJ1-1	CASSSTGQGGETEAFF	TGTGCCAGCAGTTCGACTGGACAGGGAGGGGAAACTGAAGCTTTCTTT
-	-	TRBV4-1	TRBJ2-7	CASSQDEGWEQYF	TGCGCCAGCAGCCAAGACGAGGGATGGGAACAGTACTTC
-	-	TRBV13	TRBJ2-1	CASSSTTFNEQFF	TGTGCCAGCAGCTCGACTACCTTCAATGAGCAGTTCTTC
-	-	TRBV7-9	TRBJ2-2	CASSLTQDHTGELFF	TGTGCCAGCAGCTTAACACAGGACCACACCGGGGAGCTGTTTTTT
TRBD2	-	TRBV6-5	TRBJ2-1	CASSPTSGYNEQFF	TGTGCCAGCAGTCCGACTAGCGGATACAATGAGCAGTTCTTC
TRBD1	-	TRBV12-5	TRBJ2-5	CASGLDRAETQYF	TGTGCTAGTGGCTTGGACAGGGCAGAGACCCAGTACTTC
-	-	TRBV28	TRBJ2-7	CASSLNAFGSYEQYF	TGTGCCAGCAGTTTGAACGCTTTCGGGAGCTACGAGCAGTACTTC
-	-	TRBV4-1	TRBJ2-5	CASSQESGQETQYF	TGCGCCAGCAGCCAAGAATCAGGTCAAGAGACCCAGTACTTC
-	-	TRBV4-3	TRBJ2-2	CASSQDRVGTGELFF	TGCGCCAGCAGCCAAGACAGGGTCGGCACCGGGGAGCTGTTTTTT
TRBD1	-	TRBV30	TRBJ2-7	CAWSVGRGRSEQYF	TGTGCCTGGAGTGTCGGCAGGGGGCGTTCCGAGCAGTACTTC
-	-	TRBV7-9	TRBJ2-2	CASSPMGALAGELFF	TGTGCCAGCAGCCCTATGGGGGCGCTTGCCGGGGAGCTGTTTTTT
-	-	TRBV4-2	TRBJ2-7	CASSQDSGGYEQYF	TGTGCCAGCAGCCAAGATTCAGGGGGGTACGAGCAGTACTTC
TRBD2	-	TRBV7-9	TRBJ2-2	CASSSGLAGGTNTGELFF	TGTGCCAGCAGCTCGGGACTAGCGGGGGGTACGAACACCGGGGAGCTGTTTTTT